This TCR beta chain was recorded in a study of blood T cell repertoires in COVID-19. Looking at the study overall: From T cells, B-cell-depleted T cells, or PBMCs came the material, which was cDNA or gDNA.

The protocol was immunoSEQ multiplex PCR, while the TCRdb copy is restricted to in-frame clones and leaves out a portion. The table has some 64,000 clones, roughly two thirds seen once. With 1 base clipped from V and 1 base from J, the junction kept 0 bases outside the gene matches. Germline V lookup: CDR1 LGHDT, CDR2 YNNKEL (reference sequence). The CDR3 runs to 14 residues. Participants were aged about 18 to 100 years, lived in 25 or so US areas, and enrolled virtually. Within 2 weeks before study entry, exposed participants met a COVID-19 case. The chain uses TRBV3-1 (or the pseudogene TRBV3-2) and TRBJ2-5; 7 bases align to TRBD1. This TCR came from a woman in her sixties who had been exposed to COVID-19. The sequencing input was PBMCs or T cells enriched from blood (not recorded which). The CDR3 DNA sequence: TGTGCCAGCAGCCAAGGGACAGGCCAAGAGACCCAGTACTTC. Amino acid sequence: CASSQGTGQETQYF.